The 23 T cell receptor beta chains presented below share a single source sample, sequenced in a study of CD8+ T cells in alopecia areata. Extracted RNA was reverse transcribed into cDNA, the sequencing template. Only in-frame clones appear in the TCRdb table, and some are missing; sequencing was by immunoSEQ multiplex PCR. The sample gives about 87,000 clones, around 70% of which show up once; approximately 15% is in the top ten. Regarding treatment: oral pan-JAK inhibitor, 5-10 mg twice daily. Sequencing used CD8+ T cells sorted from blood, obtained around week 44, from a patient treated with tofacitinib. The receptor source for this set is a human donor with alopecia areata.

The chain links TRBV30 to TRBJ2-5; 7 nucleotides align to TRBD2. Germline V gene lookup returns CDR1 GTSNPN and CDR2 SVGIG (reference sequence). Germline trimming cut 1 base from V and 1 base from J; bases unmatched to any gene: 3. The CDR3 consists of 14 residues. The CDR3 is CAWSAGTTQETQYF. CDR3 nucleotide sequence: TGTGCCTGGAGTGCGGGGACTACCCAAGAGACCCAGTACTTC.

The gene calls are TRBV7-9 and TRBJ2-7, with 11 bases aligning to TRBD1. CDR1 is SEHNR, CDR2 FQNEAQ, per germline (reference sequence). There are 15 residues in the CDR3. V was clipped by 5 bases and J by 6 bases; unmatched bases: 9. CDR3 residues: CASSPPGTGGIEQYF. As DNA, the CDR3 is TGTGCCAGCAGCCCCCCGGGGACAGGGGGTATCGAGCAGTACTTC. Together with reference TRBV7-9 and TRBJ2-7, the CDR3 gives the full variable domain: DTGVSQNPRHKITKRGQNVTFRCDPISEHNRLYWYRQTLGQGPEFLTYFQNEAQLEKSRLLSDRFSAERPKGSFSTLEIQRTEQGDSAMYLCASSPPGTGGIEQYFGPGTRLTVT.

The chain employs TRBV2 and TRBJ2-5; D is unresolved. The ends were cut back, 4 bases at V and 5 bases at J, with 14 bases in the middle. Germline CDR1 reads SNHLY; CDR2 reads FYNNEI. The CDR3 runs 14 residues. CDR3 sequence (DNA): TGTGCCAGCAGTGGATCGTCAGATCCGGAGACCCAGTACTTC. It is translated as CASSGSSDPETQYF.

The chain combines TRBV28 with TRBJ2-1, with 8 bases matching TRBD2. The germline V gene encodes CDR1 MDHEN and CDR2 SYDVKM. The trim removed 5 bases at V and 5 bases at J, leaving 8 bases unmatched. CDR3 length: 15 residues. CDR3 in DNA: TGTGCCAGCAGTCAGAGCGGGGGACTAAACAATGAGCAGTTCTTC. Protein: CASSQSGGLNNEQFF.

This clone appeared once. The gene calls are TRBV29-1 and TRBJ1-5; a weak D match, TRBD1 (5 bases). Germline V gene data show CDR1 as SQVTM and CDR2 as ANQGSEA. CDR3 size: 13 residues. Trimming shortened V by 3 bases and J by 2 bases, and 8 bases separated the two germline ends. CDR3 sequence reads: CSVEVGGNQPQHF. In DNA, the CDR3 is TGCAGCGTTGAGGTAGGGGGCAATCAGCCCCAGCATTTT.

The chain links TRBV19 to TRBJ1-6; no reliable D call. The CDR3 is 14 amino acids. Germline CDR1 reads LNHDA; CDR2 reads SQIVND (reference sequence). V shed 5 bases and J shed 0 bases, with 5 bases lying between them. This CDR3 is CASSDNSYNSPLHF. CDR3 in DNA: TGTGCCAGTAGTGACAACTCCTATAATTCACCCCTCCACTTT. Together with reference TRBV19 and TRBJ1-6, the CDR3 gives the full variable domain: DGGITQSPKYLFRKEGQNVTLSCEQNLNHDAMYWYRQDPGQGLRLIYYSQIVNDFQKGDIAEGYSVSREKKESFPLTVTSAQKNPTAFYLCASSDNSYNSPLHFGNGTRLTVT.

The gene calls are TRBV27 and TRBJ2-2; 14 bases fit TRBD2. CDR1 MNHEY and CDR2 SMNVEV come from the germline V gene (reference sequence). Trimming cost V 6 bases and J 1 base; bases outside gene matches: 7. The CDR3 runs to 18 residues. The CDR3, as DNA: TGTGCCAGCAGCGGGACTAGCGGGGGCCCCAGGAACACCGGGGAGCTGTTTTTT. It yields the protein CASSGTSGGPRNTGELFF.

The V gene is TRBV27, the J gene TRBJ2-7; D gene unclear. V was shortened by 0 bases and J by 4 bases, with 13 bases between the two germline ends. CDR3 length: 15 amino acids. Per the germline V gene, CDR1 is MNHEY and CDR2 is SMNVEV (reference sequence). This CDR3 is CASSLSADPRYEQYF. Here the CDR3 DNA reads TGTGCCAGCAGTTTATCGGCAGATCCACGGTACGAGCAGTACTTC.

This chain connects TRBV29-1 to TRBJ1-2, with D possibly being TRBD1 (6 bases). With 0 bases removed from V and 6 bases from J, the gap between germline ends came to 14 bases. The CDR3 runs to 14 residues. The germline V gene encodes CDR1 SQVTM and CDR2 ANQGSEA. The CDR3 DNA reads as TGCAGCGTTGAAGATGGGGGGCGCCATGATGGCTACACCTTC. It encodes CSVEDGGRHDGYTF.

The V call is TRBV25-1, the J call TRBJ2-1, with TRBD1 matching 7 bases. Unmatched junction bases numbered 5, after V lost 1 base and J lost 8 bases. The CDR3 runs 14 residues. Germline lookup yields CDR1 MGHDK and CDR2 SYGVNS. CDR3 sequence (DNA): TGTGCCAGCAGTGAATTAAGGGACAGTCATGAGCAGTTCTTC. This translates into CASSELRDSHEQFF. Variable domain in full (rest from reference TRBV25-1 and TRBJ2-1): EADIYQTPRYLVIGTGKKITLECSQTMGHDKMYWYQQDPGMELHLIHYSYGVNSTEKGDLSSESTVSRIRTEHFPLTLESARPSHTSQYLCASSELRDSHEQFFGPGTRLTVL.

The chain has TRBV7-8 and TRBJ2-7; D uncertain. Germline V gene lookup returns CDR1 SGHVS and CDR2 FQNEAQ. The length of the CDR3 is 14 residues. V was trimmed by 1 base and J by 7 bases, leaving 14 bases between them. CDR3: CASSLDAAVGEQYF. As DNA, the CDR3 is TGTGCCAGCAGCTTAGACGCAGCTGTGGGGGAGCAGTACTTC.

The chain couples TRBV23-1 to TRBJ2-1, with D unclear. TRBV23-1 is placed among ORFs of uncertain function. V shed 6 bases and J shed 5 bases, with 11 bases lying between them. The CDR3 is 13 amino acids. DNA of the CDR3: TGCGCCAGCAGCCAGACGTTAGACAATGAGCAGTTCTTC. Amino acid sequence: CASSQTLDNEQFF.

The gene calls are TRBV7-8 and TRBJ2-7, with D maybe TRBD1 (5 bases). V was trimmed by 2 bases and J by 2 bases, leaving 10 bases between them. The CDR3 spans 14 residues. The germline CDR1 and CDR2 sequences are SGHVS and FQNEAQ. As DNA, the CDR3 is TGTGCCAGCAGCTTAACGGCAGGGACCTACGAGCAGTACTTC. Amino acid sequence: CASSLTAGTYEQYF.

V is TRBV6-1 and J is TRBJ1-2, with TRBD1 as a possible D gene (5 bases). The V and J ends lost 3 bases and 4 bases respectively, with 18 bases between them. The length of the CDR3 is 16 residues. CDR1 MNHNS and CDR2 SASEGT come from the germline V gene. The CDR3 bases are TGTGCCAGCAGTGATAGCGGGGGAGGAATGCCCTATGGCTACACCTTC. It yields the protein CASSDSGGGMPYGYTF.

J is TRBJ2-7 and V is TRBV6-5, with TRBD1 as a possible D gene (6 bases). V dropped 6 bases and J dropped 0 bases, with 12 bases sitting between them. The CDR3 covers 14 residues. Per germline, CDR1 MNHEY and CDR2 SVGAGI. The CDR3 DNA is TGTGCCAGCAGCCTAACAGGGCTCTCCTACGAGCAGTACTTC. It codes for CASSLTGLSYEQYF.

The chain recombines TRBV5-6 with TRBJ2-2, with D perhaps TRBD1 (5 bases). Trimming left V 0 bases short and J 7 bases short, with 10 bases between. The germline V gene has CDR1 SGHDT and CDR2 YYEEEE. CDR3 size: 14 residues. The CDR3 DNA is TGTGCCAGCAGCTTGGAACAGGCGGTCGGGGAGCTGTTTTTT. It specifies CASSLEQAVGELFF.

The chain recombines TRBV13 with TRBJ1-4; D is uncertain. With 2 bases removed from V and 0 bases from J, the gap between germline ends came to 4 bases. This CDR3 spans 14 amino acids. Germline V gives CDR1 PRHDT, CDR2 FYEKMQ (reference sequence). CDR3 loop: CASSLSATNEKLFF. The DNA of the CDR3 is TGTGCCAGCAGCTTATCTGCAACTAATGAAAAACTGTTTTTT.

This clone was seen a few times. CDR3: CAISDLGDTGELFF. In DNA, the CDR3 is TGTGCCATCAGTGATCTGGGGGACACCGGGGAGCTGTTTTTT. The chain uses TRBV10-3 and TRBJ2-2; either TRBD1 or TRBD2 may fit D (5 bases each). The germline V and J ends were trimmed by 3 bases and 3 bases, with 8 bases remaining between them. This CDR3 spans 14 amino acids. The germline V gene has CDR1 ENHRY and CDR2 SYGVKD.

Notes on this clone: A junction boundary mismatches the germline segment, possibly from a read error. The CDR3 spells CANSQEGGRCSRWETQYF. The CDR3 DNA reads as TGCGCCAACAGCCAAGAGGGGGGGAGGTGTAGTCGTTGGGAGACCCAGTACTTC. The V and J genes are TRBV4-3 and TRBJ2-5; D might be TRBD2 (7 bases). From germline, CDR1 is LGHNA and CDR2 YSLEER. CDR3 size: 18 residues.

The V gene is TRBV30, the J gene TRBJ2-1, with unresolved D. The CDR3 contains 12 residues. With 1 base removed from V and 5 bases from J, the gap between germline ends came to 6 bases. The germline V gene has CDR1 GTSNPN and CDR2 SVGIG (reference sequence). CDR3 residues: CAWSGADNEQFF. The CDR3 coding sequence is TGTGCCTGGAGTGGGGCAGACAATGAGCAGTTCTTC.

V usage is TRBV5-1 and J usage is TRBJ2-7; D perhaps matches TRBD1 (5 bases). The CDR3 covers 14 residues. V was clipped by 1 base and J by 0 bases, with 8 bases between them. CDR1 and CDR2 from the germline V gene are SGHRS and YFSETQ. The CDR3 reads CASSLSDSSYEQYF. In DNA form, the CDR3 reads TGCGCCAGCAGCTTGAGCGACAGCTCCTACGAGCAGTACTTC.

The V gene is TRBV14, the J gene TRBJ1-1; 7 bases match TRBD1. This CDR3 comprises 14 residues. The V gene end was trimmed by 4 bases and the J gene end by 8 bases; junction bases not matched to a gene: 10. Per the germline V gene, CDR1 is SGHDN and CDR2 is FVKESK. In nucleotides, the CDR3 is TGTGCCAGCAGCCCCTTTCCACAGGGGAGGGAAGCTTTCTTT. Translation gives CASSPFPQGREAFF.

The V and J genes are TRBV30 and TRBJ2-7; D possibly corresponds to TRBD1 (5 bases). V was pared by 4 bases and J by 3 bases, with 7 bases between. This CDR3 contains 11 residues. CDR1 GTSNPN and CDR2 SVGIG come from the germline V gene (reference sequence). The chain's CDR3 is CAWTQGYEQYF. In nucleotides, the CDR3 is TGTGCCTGGACTCAGGGCTACGAGCAGTACTTC.